The 11 T cell receptor beta chains given below trace back to one sample, sequenced in a study of cytomegalovirus exposure and HLA in healthy donors listed by TCRdb under 2017. Libraries were constructed by the immunoSEQ multiplex PCR assay. For the multiplex PCR, a mixture combining 60 forward primers for TCR Vbeta segments and 13 reverse primers for TCR Jbeta segments was used. TCRdb took over this immuneACCESS table, retaining in-frame rearrangements with V and J assigned. Such tables are incomplete; in checked studies, under half of the missing clones stem from an unresolved V gene, and the remainder is unexplained. The sample data list 150,000 to 200,000 clones, and 70% to 85% of these were observed just once. Less than 2.5% of the sample is held by the ten biggest clonotypes. The sample taken for sequencing was PBMCs. These receptor sequences come from a man aged 50-60 years in good health and CMV-seropositive.

The chain is built from TRBV9 and TRBJ2-5; possible D gene TRBD2, 6 bases. The CDR3 covers 14 residues. The germline CDR1 and CDR2 sequences are SGDLS and YYNGEE. V lost 2 bases and J 4 bases, leaving 12 bases between the germline ends. The CDR3 DNA reads as TGTGCCAGCAGCGTTTCATCCGGGGGAGAGACCCAGTACTTC. This encodes CASSVSSGGETQYF.

The chain carries TRBV5-1 and TRBJ2-1; possibly TRBD2 for D (6 bases). The germline V gene encodes CDR1 SGHRS and CDR2 YFSETQ. Trimming removed 7 bases at V and 8 bases at J, with 19 bases between. CDR3 size: 14 residues. The CDR3 reads CASCPGLEDHEQFF. CDR3 coding DNA: TGCGCCAGCTGCCCGGGACTCGAAGACCATGAGCAGTTCTTC.

This chain links TRBV5-4 with TRBJ1-1, with D perhaps TRBD1 (5 bases). Germline V gene data show CDR1 as SGHNT and CDR2 as YYREEE (reference sequence). V was pared by 0 bases and J by 3 bases, with 12 bases between. CDR3 size: 15 residues. The CDR3 DNA follows: TGTGCCAGCAGCTTGGAAGGGGTAAAACACACTGAAGCTTTCTTT. This translates into CASSLEGVKHTEAFF.

V and J are TRBV10-2 and TRBJ2-6, with D possibly matching TRBD1 (6 bases). The CDR3 totals 16 residues. CDR1 and CDR2 (germline): WSHSY, SAAADI. V lost 2 bases and J lost 2, with 10 bases in between. For the CDR3, the DNA is TGCGCCAGCAGTGAGAGTGGGGGCGCTGGGGCCAACGTCCTGACTTTC. Its translation is CASSESGGAGANVLTF.

V gene TRBV29-1 combines with J gene TRBJ1-2; tentative D call: TRBD1 (6 bases). Trimming stripped 6 bases from V and 5 bases from J, with 13 bases between. Germline CDR1 SQVTM, CDR2 ANQGSEA. The CDR3 length is 12 residues. This CDR3 reads CSVSTGRYGYTF. The CDR3 region has the DNA TGCAGCGTATCTACAGGGCGGTATGGCTACACCTTC.

The genes are TRBV11-2 and TRBJ1-2, with 7 positions matching TRBD1. V was clipped by 5 bases and J by 5 bases; unmatched bases: 11. The V gene's germline CDR1 is SGHAT and CDR2 FQNNGV. The CDR3 contains 15 residues. This CDR3 is CASSQSRTGGYGYTF. In DNA form, the CDR3 reads TGTGCCAGCAGCCAGTCAAGGACAGGAGGTTATGGCTACACCTTC.

This sequence joins TRBV5-6 and TRBJ1-6; unclear D gene. The CDR3 spans 13 residues. Germline CDR1 SGHDT, CDR2 YYEEEE. V was shortened by 3 bases and J by 4 bases, with 5 bases between the two germline ends. This chain's CDR3 is CASSSPYNSPLHF. DNA for the CDR3: TGTGCCAGCAGCTCCCCTTATAATTCACCCCTCCACTTT.

The V gene is TRBV7-9, the J gene TRBJ1-1; D is unresolved. Trimming shortened V by 2 bases and J by 1 base, and 11 bases separated the two germline ends. The CDR3 has 15 amino acids. The germline CDR1 and CDR2 sequences are SEHNR and FQNEAQ (reference sequence). In nucleotides, the CDR3 is TGTGCCAGCAGCTTACACGTAAGCCCGAACACTGAAGCTTTCTTT. As protein: CASSLHVSPNTEAFF. Looking up the rest from reference TRBV7-9 and TRBJ1-1 gives the full variable domain: DTGVSQNPRHKITKRGQNVTFRCDPISEHNRLYWYRQTLGQGPEFLTYFQNEAQLEKSRLLSDRFSAERPKGSFSTLEIQRTEQGDSAMYLCASSLHVSPNTEAFFGQGTRLTVV.

V and J are TRBV6-1 and TRBJ2-3; 10 nucleotides align to TRBD2. Per the germline V gene, CDR1 is MNHNS and CDR2 is SASEGT. V gave up 4 bases and J gave up 2 bases; unmatched junction bases: 6. This CDR3 region has 16 residues. The CDR3 region is CASSGWLAGDTDTQYF. The CDR3 DNA reads as TGTGCCAGCAGTGGGTGGCTAGCGGGGGACACAGATACGCAGTATTTT.

The chain couples TRBV4-1 to TRBJ1-3; tentatively, D is TRBD1 (5 bases). The CDR3 length is 17 residues. Trimming cost V 2 bases and J 0 bases, with 14 bases left between them. From germline, CDR1 is MGHRA and CDR2 YSYEKL. CDR3 sequence reads: CASSQFQGRGSGNTIYF. The CDR3 DNA reads as TGCGCCAGCAGCCAATTCCAGGGAAGAGGCTCTGGAAACACCATATATTTT.

This clone showed up just a few times. The chain carries TRBV11-3 and TRBJ2-3; 9 nucleotides agree with TRBD2. This CDR3 has 17 amino acids. Germline values: CDR1 SGHNT, CDR2 YENEEA. V shed 4 bases, J shed 3 bases, and the junction held 11 bases outside the gene matches. CDR3 residues: CASSSAPGLAPTDTQYF. The CDR3, as DNA: TGTGCCAGCAGCTCTGCCCCGGGACTAGCACCGACAGATACGCAGTATTTT. Filled out from reference TRBV11-3 and TRBJ2-3, the complete variable domain reads EAGVVQSPRYKIIEKKQPVAFWCNPISGHNTLYWYLQNLGQGPELLIRYENEEAVDDSQLPKDRFSAERLKGVDSTLKIQPAELGDSAVYLCASSSAPGLAPTDTQYFGPGTRLTVL.